These 29 T cell receptor beta chains originate from one sample sequenced in a study of cytomegalovirus exposure and HLA in healthy donors. PCR used 60 Vbeta primers and 13 Jbeta primers. Repertoires were generated with immunoSEQ multiplex PCR, while TCRdb's copy carries only in-frame clones and drops some. The sample shows 100,000 to 150,000 clones, around 70% of them seen only once. The sample consisted of PBMCs. All receptors derive from a human donor in good health.

The rearrangement joins TRBV30 to TRBJ1-4; perhaps TRBD1 as D (5 bases). The germline V and J ends were trimmed by 5 bases and 10 bases, with 23 bases remaining between them. Germline CDR1 GTSNPN, CDR2 SVGIG (reference sequence). CDR3 length: 15 residues. The CDR3 DNA follows: TGTGCCTGGGGGAGGAATGCGGACCTGAGGGGAAAACTGTTTTTT. It specifies CAWGRNADLRGKLFF.

The V and J genes are TRBV25-1 and TRBJ1-2; the D is unclear. CDR1 and CDR2 from the germline V gene are MGHDK and SYGVNS. This CDR3 is built from 14 residues. The ends were cut back, 5 bases at V and 2 bases at J, with 12 bases in the middle. The CDR3 loop is CASSQSGNNYGYTF. CDR3 in DNA: TGTGCCAGCAGTCAAAGCGGGAACAACTATGGCTACACCTTC.

This chain connects TRBV6-6 to TRBJ1-2; D may be TRBD1 (5 bases). Trimming took off 2 bases at V and 8 bases at J, with 12 bases between the two ends. This CDR3 spans 13 amino acids. From germline, CDR1 is MNHNY and CDR2 SVGAGI (reference sequence). The CDR3: CASSYPQGGGYTF. For the CDR3, the DNA is TGTGCCAGCAGTTACCCCCAGGGCGGCGGCTACACCTTC.

The chain joins TRBV9 to TRBJ2-1, with TRBD2 identical over 7 bases. The CDR3 consists of 16 residues. V lost 4 bases, J lost 4 bases, and 11 bases stayed unmatched. The germline V gene encodes CDR1 SGDLS and CDR2 YYNGEE. The CDR3 DNA sequence: TGTGCCAGCAGCCCCCAAGGGGCTAGCGGATACAATGAGCAGTTCTTC. It codes for CASSPQGASGYNEQFF.

The J gene is TRBJ2-1, the V gene TRBV9; no definite D call. The V gene lost 0 bases and the J gene lost 12 bases, with 16 bases spanning the gap. Germline CDR1 is SGDLS and CDR2 is YYNGEE. This CDR3 contains 14 residues. The CDR3, as DNA: TGTGCCAGCAGCGTAGCGGTAGAACAAACTATGCAGTTCTTC. It yields the protein CASSVAVEQTMQFF.

Turning to this clone: At one of its ends the junction is not consistent with the germline gene, which may arise from a read error. The J gene is TRBJ2-5, the V gene TRBV19, with 8 bases lining up with TRBD2. The CDR3 is 12 amino acids. The germline CDR1 and CDR2 sequences are LNHDA and SQIVND (reference sequence). The CDR3 region is CASNIAGETQYF. The CDR3 DNA sequence: TGTGCCAGTAATATAGCGGGGGAGACCCAGTACTTC.

This clone has a handful of counts. The chain carries TRBV4-2 and TRBJ2-7; no reliable D call. The J call may be incorrect, as the DNA end agrees better with TRBJ2-1. The CDR3 totals 18 residues. Germline CDR1 and CDR2: LGHNA and YNFKEQ. The CDR3: CASRLKSTSRSSYNEQFF. CDR3 sequence (DNA): TGTGCCAGCAGACTCAAGAGTACTTCTAGGAGCTCCTACAATGAGCAGTTCTTC.

The chain's CDR3 is CASSYGLQGAGGYTF. For the CDR3, the DNA is TGTGCCAGCAGTTATGGACTGCAGGGGGCAGGGGGCTACACCTTC. The chain carries TRBV6-5 and TRBJ1-2; 8 nucleotides match TRBD1. CDR3 size: 15 residues. The junction had 11 bases not matched to a gene; V was cut back by 3 bases and J by 8 bases. The germline V gene has CDR1 MNHEY and CDR2 SVGAGI.

This rearrangement joins TRBV30 to TRBJ1-2; possibly TRBD1 for D (6 bases). CDR3 size: 13 residues. V shed 5 bases and J shed 7 bases, with 17 bases lying between them. Germline CDR1 and CDR2: GTSNPN and SVGIG (reference sequence). The CDR3 DNA reads TGTGCCTGGGGAGACAGGTCTGAGGCTGGCTACACCTTC. It is translated as CAWGDRSEAGYTF.

The chain links TRBV10-3 to TRBJ2-7; weak D call: TRBD1 (6 bases). Trimming removed 6 bases at V and 2 bases at J, with 11 bases between. CDR1 ENHRY and CDR2 SYGVKD come from the germline V gene. This CDR3 spans 13 amino acids. CDR3 sequence reads: CAISYREAYEQYF. The CDR3, as DNA: TGTGCCATCAGCTACAGGGAAGCCTACGAGCAGTACTTC.

The chain recombines TRBV5-5 with TRBJ1-5; 9 bases line up with TRBD1. Unmatched junction bases numbered 5, after V lost 4 bases and J lost 3 bases. The CDR3 extends over 15 amino acids. Germline assignment: CDR1 SGHKS and CDR2 YYEKEE (reference sequence). The CDR3 DNA follows: TGTGCCAGCAGCCTAGGGACAGGGAACAATCAGCCCCAGCATTTT. This codes for CASSLGTGNNQPQHF.

This chain uses TRBV7-9 with TRBJ1-1; no firm D call. Germline CDR1 reads SEHNR; CDR2 reads FQNEAQ (reference sequence). This CDR3 has 15 residues. Trimming stripped 0 bases from V and 0 bases from J, with 8 bases between. CDR3: CASSLAGRLNTEAFF. CDR3 DNA: TGTGCCAGCAGCTTAGCGGGCAGATTGAACACTGAAGCTTTCTTT.

The V gene is TRBV28, the J gene TRBJ2-1; 7 bases are shared with TRBD2. V shed 5 bases and J 3 bases; nucleotides not matched to a gene: 10. The CDR3 extends over 16 amino acids. The germline V gene has CDR1 MDHEN and CDR2 SYDVKM. The CDR3 nucleotides are TGTGCCAGCAGTCTGAAGCGGGGCGGTGTCTACAATGAGCAGTTCTTC. Translating it yields CASSLKRGGVYNEQFF.

The chain employs TRBV6-5 and TRBJ2-7, with a tentative D call TRBD2 (6 bases). The CDR3 length is 14 residues. V shed 8 bases and J shed 4 bases, with 18 bases lying between them. Germline CDR1 reads MNHEY; CDR2 reads SVGAGI. The CDR3 region has the DNA TGTGCCAGCGGCGTTGGCGGGACCGGTTACGAGCAGTACTTC. Translated, it gives CASGVGGTGYEQYF.

The gene calls are TRBV7-9 and TRBJ2-5; D call uncertain. CDR3 size: 10 residues. Per germline, CDR1 SEHNR and CDR2 FQNEAQ (reference sequence). V dropped 4 bases and J dropped 9 bases, with 6 bases sitting between them. For the CDR3, the DNA is TGTGCCAGCAGCTCAACAGCCCAGTACTTC. It encodes CASSSTAQYF.

V and J are TRBV7-6 and TRBJ1-6, with 7 bases matching TRBD1. Germline V gene lookup returns CDR1 SGHVS and CDR2 FNYEAQ. This CDR3 comprises 15 residues. The junction had 4 bases not matched to a gene; V was cut back by 3 bases and J by 5 bases. The chain's CDR3 is CASSLGRGDNSPLHF. CDR3 coding DNA: TGTGCCAGCAGCTTGGGCAGGGGGGATAATTCACCCCTCCACTTT.

The genes are TRBV4-2 and TRBJ1-1; D unresolved. The CDR3 covers 17 residues. Trimming shortened V by 0 bases and J by 5 bases, and 19 bases separated the two germline ends. Germline lookup yields CDR1 LGHNA and CDR2 YNFKEQ. The CDR3 spells CASSQEHRLGTRTEAFF. In DNA form, the CDR3 reads TGTGCCAGCAGCCAAGAGCACCGATTGGGCACTAGGACTGAAGCTTTCTTT.

This clone was recorded a few times. The chain employs TRBV29-1 and TRBJ2-7; TRBD2 aligns across 7 bases. The ends lost 3 bases at V and 5 bases at J; junction bases unmatched: 1. The CDR3 runs to 11 residues. Germline V lookup: CDR1 SQVTM, CDR2 ANQGSEA. The CDR3 here is CSVDGGDEQYF. The CDR3 DNA reads TGCAGCGTTGATGGGGGGGACGAGCAGTACTTC.

This rearrangement joins TRBV30 to TRBJ2-7; 8 bases align to TRBD1. V lost 2 bases and J lost 3; bases outside the gene matches: 9. Germline-derived CDR1 and CDR2 are GTSNPN and SVGIG (reference sequence). The CDR3 has 15 amino acids. CDR3 coding DNA: TGTGCCTGGAGTTCCCTAGGACAGGGAAACTACGAGCAGTACTTC. It codes for CAWSSLGQGNYEQYF.

This clone was seen only once. CDR3 protein: CASSLDSRGSTDTQYF. In DNA, the CDR3 is TGTGCCAGCAGCTTAGATAGTCGGGGGAGCACAGATACGCAGTATTTT. The chain links TRBV11-3 to TRBJ2-3; weak D call: TRBD2 (6 bases). CDR1 is SGHNT, CDR2 YENEEA, per germline. The CDR3 sequence is 16 residues long. V dropped 0 bases and J dropped 0 bases, with 10 bases sitting between them.

The chain employs TRBV5-6 and TRBJ2-2; 8 positions agree with TRBD2. Germline assignment: CDR1 SGHDT and CDR2 YYEEEE. Trimming cost V 0 bases and J 6 bases; bases outside gene matches: 4. The CDR3 extends over 15 amino acids. CDR3 nucleotides: TGTGCCAGCAGCTTGGATGCGGGGGGAGCCGGGGAGCTGTTTTTT. It encodes CASSLDAGGAGELFF.

The chain carries TRBV30 and TRBJ1-2; D remains ambiguous. This CDR3 spans 16 amino acids. V shed 3 bases and J shed 0 bases, with 17 bases lying between them. Germline-derived CDR1 and CDR2 are GTSNPN and SVGIG (reference sequence). The CDR3 here is CAWSGITRLANYGYTF. The CDR3, as DNA: TGTGCCTGGAGCGGAATAACCCGTCTAGCTAACTATGGCTACACCTTC.

This chain links TRBV30 with TRBJ1-4; 8 bases match TRBD1. The CDR3 runs to 15 residues. V lost 0 bases, J lost 5 bases, and 5 bases stayed unmatched. The germline gives CDR1 GTSNPN, CDR2 SVGIG (reference sequence). The CDR3 is CAWSVQGVGNEKLFF. CDR3 nucleotide sequence: TGTGCCTGGAGTGTACAGGGGGTAGGGAATGAAAAACTGTTTTTT.

The chain combines TRBV28 with TRBJ2-7; TRBD2 aligns across 9 bases. Looked up from germline, CDR1 is MDHEN and CDR2 is SYDVKM. V lost 2 bases and J lost 0; bases outside the gene matches: 5. This CDR3 has 16 amino acids. CDR3 sequence (DNA): TGTGCCAGCAGTTTAGGGGGACTAGCCCTCTCCTACGAGCAGTACTTC. This translates into CASSLGGLALSYEQYF.

The V gene is TRBV11-2, the J gene TRBJ2-3; D not certain. The CDR3 sequence is 14 residues long. From germline, CDR1 is SGHAT and CDR2 FQNNGV. The V gene lost 1 base and the J gene lost 2 bases, with 7 bases spanning the gap. As DNA, the CDR3 is TGTGCCAGCAGCTTAGTAGAGATCACAGATACGCAGTATTTT. Translation: CASSLVEITDTQYF. Full variable domain (remainder filled in from reference TRBV11-2 and TRBJ2-3): EAGVAQSPRYKIIEKRQSVAFWCNPISGHATLYWYQQILGQGPKLLIQFQNNGVVDDSQLPKDRFSAERLKGVDSTLKIQPAKLEDSAVYLCASSLVEITDTQYFGPGTRLTVL.

The gene calls are TRBV29-1 and TRBJ2-2; 9 bases map to TRBD1. This CDR3 has 15 residues. With 7 bases clipped from V and 5 bases from J, the junction kept 11 bases outside the gene matches. Germline V gene sequence: CDR1 SQVTM, CDR2 ANQGSEA. This CDR3 is CSAAKTGGGTGELFF. For the CDR3, the DNA is TGCAGCGCCGCGAAGACAGGGGGAGGAACCGGGGAGCTGTTTTTT.

The genes are TRBV7-9 and TRBJ2-7; 9 bases are a match to TRBD2. CDR3 length equals 15 residues. J gave up 2 bases and V 2 bases, and 4 bases lay outside the gene matches. Germline CDR1 reads SEHNR; CDR2 reads FQNEAQ (reference sequence). CDR3 region: CASSLYGGRAYEQYF. DNA for the CDR3: TGTGCCAGCAGCTTATATGGCGGGAGGGCCTACGAGCAGTACTTC.

This clone was picked up one time. At one end the junction does not follow the germline gene, possibly because of a read error. The V call is TRBV7-9, the J call TRBJ2-1; 8 positions match TRBD2. This CDR3 is built from 17 residues. The V gene's germline CDR1 is SEHNR and CDR2 FQNEAQ (reference sequence). CDR3 amino acids: CSSSLRTLADPYNEQFF. The CDR3 DNA reads TGTTCCAGCAGCCTAAGGACACTAGCGGACCCCTACAATGAGCAGTTCTTC.

The chain employs TRBV7-2 and TRBJ1-1, with D tentatively TRBD1 (6 bases). The germline CDR1 and CDR2 sequences are SGHTA and FQGNSA. The CDR3 loop spans 16 amino acids. With 5 bases removed from V and 5 bases from J, the gap between germline ends came to 21 bases. DNA of the CDR3: TGTGCCAGCAGCCGCCGACAGGCTGGGCGGGGGACTGAAGCTTTCTTT. It translates to CASSRRQAGRGTEAFF. Supplemented by reference TRBV7-2 and TRBJ1-1, the full variable domain reads GAGVSQSPSNKVTEKGKDVELRCDPISGHTALYWYRQSLGQGLEFLIYFQGNSAPDKSGLPSDRFSAERTGGSVSTLTIQRTQQEDSAVYLCASSRRQAGRGTEAFFGQGTRLTVV.